The entry that follows covers one TCR beta chain sequence. What this receptor recognizes is not known. The sample holds no much larger clone one base away, and base qualities are not on file. The sample originates from a study of blood T cell repertoires in COVID-19 (dated by TCRdb to the early 2020s). Study-wide context: Collaborator samples came from the United States, Italy and Spain and covered acute and convalescent phases of COVID-19. The material from the prospective study consisted of cDNA or gDNA derived from T cells, B-cell-depleted T cells, or PBMCs. Subjects who had been exposed to COVID-19, were actively infected with it, or had recovered from it provided the deeply sampled blood TCRbeta repertoires that made up the dataset. The repertoires were released in a freely available public database intended as a resource for research on the immune response to SARS-CoV-2. Samples were obtained from the ongoing ImmuneRACE study (first 160 participants) and from over 1,000 subjects provided by 6 global collaborators. Nearly every sample came with metadata listing a de-identified subject ID, COVID-19 status, age in years and sex. Where available, HLA class I and class II types were obtained from metadata supplied by the sample provider rather than from assay-based typing.

TCRbeta CDR3 regions were amplified from genomic DNA by means of the immunoSEQ Assay, a bias-controlled multiplex PCR. The original methods were these. The number of nucleated cells in each sample was estimated by amplification of reference gene primers within the assay. Sequence reads were collapsed and filtered to measure the absolute abundance of every unique TCRbeta CDR3 rearrangement. For each sample, productive Simpson clonality was calculated by taking the square root of Simpson's diversity index across productive rearrangements. What TCRdb holds here is the immuneACCESS table cut down to in-frame rearrangements. Part of the clones is not present; checked against another copy, under half of the missing clones reflect an unresolved V gene, and the others are unexplained. V and J calls and clone size are given by that table; D and trimming were obtained from the DNA. This sample gives approximately 300,000 clones in total; approximately 89% of them show up just once. In total, the top ten clones hold roughly 10% of the sample.

The V end gives up 4 bases and the J end 9 bases, leaving 6 bases in the junction not matched to a gene. The CDR3 runs 13 amino acids, cysteine and phenylalanine included. Only the CDR3 DNA stays, 39 bases, in frame from base 1. CDR1 and CDR2, per the germline V gene, are SGHDN and FVKESK. Enrolling through a virtual design, the prospective study's participants ranged in age from about 18 to 89 years and lived across roughly 24 United States geographic areas. In the prospective study, cohorts were assigned on the basis of participant-reported clinical history obtained from a screening survey and a study questionnaire. ImmuneRACE Cohort 3 recovered participants were defined by two consecutive negative NP/OP PCR tests, healthcare professional clearance, or symptom resolution. In the prospective study, whole blood, serum and a nasopharyngeal or oropharyngeal swab were collected from each participant by mobile phlebotomists. Additional blood draws and questionnaires over a 2-month period could optionally be provided by prospective study participants. Before DNA extraction, blood samples from the prospective study were shipped at room temperature or frozen.

What the research found in general, with its limitations: Clinical and demographic metadata were provided uncurated, with the amount varying by source and participant.

In this chain, TRBV14 is recombined with TRBJ2-1, with 7 central nucleotides matching TRBD1. The receptor comes from a woman aged 30 to 39 who had recovered from COVID-19. Sequencing input: PBMCs or T cells enriched from blood (not recorded which). This receptor has the CDR3 CASSLMTGTEQFF. The DNA reads TGTGCCAGCAGCCTGATGACAGGGACTGAGCAGTTCTTC.